One and the same sample provided the 5 T cell receptor beta chains below, sequenced in a study of T cell responses to AZD1222 COVID-19 vaccine. Generated by immunoSEQ multiplex PCR, the TCRdb table keeps only in-frame clones and is missing some. The table lists some 170,000 clones, 85% to 95% of them singletons. Sequencing used peripheral blood, obtained on day 0 of AZD1222 vaccination. These receptors were taken from an adult in good health.

The V gene is TRBV3-1 (or the pseudogene TRBV3-2), the J gene TRBJ1-4; D gene ambiguous. This CDR3 has 14 residues. Looked up from germline, CDR1 is LGHDT and CDR2 is YNNKEL (reference sequence). V lost 3 bases to trimming and J lost 8 bases, with 13 bases between them. This CDR3 is CASSHPPQEEKLFF. The CDR3 nucleotides read TGTGCCAGCAGCCACCCGCCCCAGGAGGAAAAACTGTTTTTT.

The table lists this clone with a count of one. The chain joins TRBV6-5 to TRBJ2-3; D is possibly TRBD1 (5 bases). Germline V CDR1 and CDR2: MNHEY, SVGAGI. The CDR3 runs 14 residues. V was clipped by 6 bases and J by 7 bases, with 17 bases between them. The CDR3 sequence is CASRINSQGYTQYF. CDR3 nucleotide sequence: TGTGCCAGCAGGATAAACAGTCAGGGATATACGCAGTATTTT.

The chain is built from TRBV11-2 and TRBJ2-1; 7 bases line up with TRBD1. Germline V lookup: CDR1 SGHAT, CDR2 FQNNGV. CDR3 size: 17 residues. V gave up 5 bases and J gave up 0 bases; unmatched junction bases: 10. The CDR3 DNA reads as TGTGCCAGCAGCAAACAGACCGGGACAGACTCCTACAATGAGCAGTTCTTC. Translating gives CASSKQTGTDSYNEQFF.

V is TRBV29-1 and J is TRBJ1-5; weak D call: TRBD1 (5 bases). The germline V gene encodes CDR1 SQVTM and CDR2 ANQGSEA. This CDR3 region has 15 residues. V lost 5 bases to trimming and J lost 3 bases, with 17 bases between them. CDR3 amino acids: CSVSIGAGYNQPQHF. DNA of the CDR3: TGCAGCGTTTCCATTGGGGCAGGGTACAATCAGCCCCAGCATTTT.

This clone was picked up one time. The chain links TRBV19 to TRBJ2-7; D unresolved. This CDR3 contains 14 residues. Trimming cost V 1 base and J 0 bases, with 7 bases left between them. CDR1 is LNHDA, CDR2 SQIVND, per germline (reference sequence). CDR3 DNA sequence: TGTGCCAGTAGTATAGGCGGCGGCTCCTACGAGCAGTACTTC. Amino acids: CASSIGGGSYEQYF.